Described below is a single T cell receptor beta chain sequence and its context. These data originate in a study of blood T cell repertoires in COVID-19. Study-level information: Some COVID-19 samples were acute and others convalescent; all came from the United States, Italy and Spain.

Germline loops: CDR1 LGHDT, CDR2 YNNKEL (reference sequence). Trimming took 1 base from V and 0 from J, leaving 8 bases between them. CDR3 length: 15 amino acids. Study processing details: Scientists estimated how many nucleated cells there were by amplifying reference gene primers. Profiled with immunoSEQ multiplex PCR; TCRdb holds only in-frame clones, not every one. That table gives V, J and clone size, and the DNA gave D and trimming. The sample records fewer than 700,000 clones, roughly nine tenths being singletons. This receptor was identified in a woman aged 50 to 60 with COVID-19, enrolled during active disease. This chain links TRBV3-1 (or the pseudogene TRBV3-2) with TRBJ2-3; perhaps TRBD2 as D (5 bases). Sequenced: peripheral blood. The CDR3: CASSQAGSSTDTQYF. The CDR3 DNA reads TGTGCCAGCAGCCAAGCGGGAAGTAGCACAGATACGCAGTATTTT.